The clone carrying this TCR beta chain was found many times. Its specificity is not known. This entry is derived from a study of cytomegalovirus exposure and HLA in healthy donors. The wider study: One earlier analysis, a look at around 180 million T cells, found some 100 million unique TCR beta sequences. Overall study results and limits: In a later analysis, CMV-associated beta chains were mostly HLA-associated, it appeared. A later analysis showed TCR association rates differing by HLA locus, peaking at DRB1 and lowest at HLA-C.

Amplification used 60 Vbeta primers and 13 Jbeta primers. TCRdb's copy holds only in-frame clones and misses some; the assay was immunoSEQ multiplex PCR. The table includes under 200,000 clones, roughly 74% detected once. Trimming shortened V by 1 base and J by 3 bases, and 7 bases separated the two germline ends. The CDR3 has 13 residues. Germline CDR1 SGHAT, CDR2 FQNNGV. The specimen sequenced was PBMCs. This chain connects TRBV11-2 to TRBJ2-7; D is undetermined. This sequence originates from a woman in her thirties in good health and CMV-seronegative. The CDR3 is CASSLGQLYEQYF. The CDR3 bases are TGTGCCAGCAGCTTAGGTCAACTCTACGAGCAGTACTTC.